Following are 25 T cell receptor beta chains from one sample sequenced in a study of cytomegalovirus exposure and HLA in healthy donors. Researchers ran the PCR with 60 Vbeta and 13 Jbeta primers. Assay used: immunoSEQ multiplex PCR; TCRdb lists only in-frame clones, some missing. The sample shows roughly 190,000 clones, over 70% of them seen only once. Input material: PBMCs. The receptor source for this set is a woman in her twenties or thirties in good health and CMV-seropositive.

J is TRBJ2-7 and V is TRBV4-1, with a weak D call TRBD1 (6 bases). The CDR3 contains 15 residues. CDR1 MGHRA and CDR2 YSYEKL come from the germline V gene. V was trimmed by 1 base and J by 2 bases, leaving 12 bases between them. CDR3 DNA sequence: TGCGCCAGCAGCCAAGCGCAGGGGCAAACCTACGAGCAGTACTTC. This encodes CASSQAQGQTYEQYF.

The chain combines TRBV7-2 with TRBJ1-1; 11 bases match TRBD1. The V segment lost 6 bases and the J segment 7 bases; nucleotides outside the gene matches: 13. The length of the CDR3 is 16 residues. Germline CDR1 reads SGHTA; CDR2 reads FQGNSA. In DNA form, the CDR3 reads TGTGCCAGCAGTTCCGGGACAGGGGGATATTTGGGTGAAGCTTTCTTT. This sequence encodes CASSSGTGGYLGEAFF.

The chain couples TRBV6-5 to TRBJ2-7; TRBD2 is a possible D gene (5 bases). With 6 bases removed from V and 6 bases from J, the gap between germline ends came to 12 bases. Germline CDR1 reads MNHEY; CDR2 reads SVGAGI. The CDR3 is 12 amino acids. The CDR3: CASRLQGSEQYF. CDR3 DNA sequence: TGTGCCAGCAGGTTACAAGGGAGCGAGCAGTACTTC.

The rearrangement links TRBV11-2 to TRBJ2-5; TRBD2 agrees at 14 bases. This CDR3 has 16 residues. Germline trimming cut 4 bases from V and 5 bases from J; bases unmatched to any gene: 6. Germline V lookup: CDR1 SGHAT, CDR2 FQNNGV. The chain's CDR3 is CASSSGLAGVRETQYF. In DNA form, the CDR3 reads TGTGCCAGCAGCTCGGGACTAGCGGGAGTCCGGGAGACCCAGTACTTC.

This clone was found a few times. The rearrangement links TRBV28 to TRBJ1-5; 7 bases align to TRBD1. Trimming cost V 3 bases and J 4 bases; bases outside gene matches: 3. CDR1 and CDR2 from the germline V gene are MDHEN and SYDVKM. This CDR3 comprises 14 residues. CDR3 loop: CASSLGTANQPQHF. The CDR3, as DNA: TGTGCCAGCAGTTTGGGGACAGCTAATCAGCCCCAGCATTTT.

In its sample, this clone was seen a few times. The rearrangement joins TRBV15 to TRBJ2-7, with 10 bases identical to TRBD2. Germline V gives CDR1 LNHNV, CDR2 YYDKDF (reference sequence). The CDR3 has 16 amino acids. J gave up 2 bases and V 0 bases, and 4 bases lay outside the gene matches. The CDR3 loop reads CATSREGLALTYEQYF. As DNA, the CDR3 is TGTGCCACCAGCAGAGAGGGACTAGCGCTCACCTACGAGCAGTACTTC.

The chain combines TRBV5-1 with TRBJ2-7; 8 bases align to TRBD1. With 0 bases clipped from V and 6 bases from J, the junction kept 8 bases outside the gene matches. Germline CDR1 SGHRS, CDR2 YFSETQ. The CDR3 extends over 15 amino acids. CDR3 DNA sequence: TGCGCCAGCAGCTTGGGCCAGGGGGCGCGGGGCGAGCAGTACTTC. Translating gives CASSLGQGARGEQYF.

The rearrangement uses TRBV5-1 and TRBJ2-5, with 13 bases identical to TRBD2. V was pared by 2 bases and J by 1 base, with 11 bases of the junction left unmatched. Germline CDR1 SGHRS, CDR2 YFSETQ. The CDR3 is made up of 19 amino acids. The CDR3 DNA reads TGCGCCAGCAGCTTCCCCGGACTAGCGGGGGTTAAACCCCAAGAGACCCAGTACTTC. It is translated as CASSFPGLAGVKPQETQYF.

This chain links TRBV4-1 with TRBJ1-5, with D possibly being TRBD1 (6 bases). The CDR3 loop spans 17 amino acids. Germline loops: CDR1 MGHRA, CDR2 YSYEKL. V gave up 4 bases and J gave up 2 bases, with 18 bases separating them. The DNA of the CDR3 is TGCGCCAGCAGCCCCCTTGAGGGGGTGAGGGGCAATCAGCCCCAGCATTTT. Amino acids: CASSPLEGVRGNQPQHF.

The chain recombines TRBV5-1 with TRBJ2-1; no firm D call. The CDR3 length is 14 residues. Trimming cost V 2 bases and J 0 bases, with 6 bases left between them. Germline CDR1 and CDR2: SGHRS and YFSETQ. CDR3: CASSFRSSYNEQFF. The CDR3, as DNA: TGCGCCAGCAGCTTCAGGTCCTCCTACAATGAGCAGTTCTTC.

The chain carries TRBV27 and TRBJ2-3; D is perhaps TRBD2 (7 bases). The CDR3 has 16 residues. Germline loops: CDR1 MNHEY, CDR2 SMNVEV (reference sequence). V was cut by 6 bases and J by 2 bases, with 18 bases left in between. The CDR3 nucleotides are TGTGCCAGCAGCAAGAGGCGGGGGCTTAACACAGATACGCAGTATTTT. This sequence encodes CASSKRRGLNTDTQYF.

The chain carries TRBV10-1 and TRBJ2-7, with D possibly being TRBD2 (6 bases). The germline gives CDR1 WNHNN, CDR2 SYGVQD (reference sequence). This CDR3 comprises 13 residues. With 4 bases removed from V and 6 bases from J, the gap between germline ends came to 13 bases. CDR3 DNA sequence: TGCGCCAGCAGTGCGAGCGGGCTTGTCGAGCAGTACTTC. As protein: CASSASGLVEQYF.

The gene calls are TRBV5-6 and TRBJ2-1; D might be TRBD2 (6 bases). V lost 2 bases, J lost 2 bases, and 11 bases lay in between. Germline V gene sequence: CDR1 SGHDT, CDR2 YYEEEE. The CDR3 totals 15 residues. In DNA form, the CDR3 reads TGTGCCAGCAGCTTTGGGAGGACCGCCTACAATGAGCAGTTCTTC. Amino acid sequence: CASSFGRTAYNEQFF.

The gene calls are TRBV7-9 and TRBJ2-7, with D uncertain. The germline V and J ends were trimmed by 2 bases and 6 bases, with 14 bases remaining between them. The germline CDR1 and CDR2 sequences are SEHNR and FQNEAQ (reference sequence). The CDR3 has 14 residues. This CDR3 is CASSLSFSVSEQYF. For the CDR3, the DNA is TGTGCCAGCAGCTTATCATTTTCGGTTTCCGAGCAGTACTTC.

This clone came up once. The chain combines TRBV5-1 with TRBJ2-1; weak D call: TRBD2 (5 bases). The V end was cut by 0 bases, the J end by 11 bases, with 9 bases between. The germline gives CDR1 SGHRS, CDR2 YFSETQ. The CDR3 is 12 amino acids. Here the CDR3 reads CASSLDEGQQFF. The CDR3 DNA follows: TGCGCCAGCAGCTTGGACGAGGGCCAGCAGTTCTTC.

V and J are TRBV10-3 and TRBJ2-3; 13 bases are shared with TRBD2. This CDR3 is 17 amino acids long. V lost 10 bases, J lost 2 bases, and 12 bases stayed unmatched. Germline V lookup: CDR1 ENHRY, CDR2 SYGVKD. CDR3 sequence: CATSGLAGSSATDTQYF. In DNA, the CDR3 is TGTGCCACCTCGGGACTAGCGGGATCTTCGGCCACAGATACGCAGTATTTT.

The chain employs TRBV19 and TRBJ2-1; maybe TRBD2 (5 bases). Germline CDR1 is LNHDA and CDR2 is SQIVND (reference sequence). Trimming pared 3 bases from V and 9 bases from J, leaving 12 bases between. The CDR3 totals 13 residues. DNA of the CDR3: TGTGCCAGTAGTATTTTCGGGAAAGGTGAGCAGTTCTTC. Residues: CASSIFGKGEQFF.

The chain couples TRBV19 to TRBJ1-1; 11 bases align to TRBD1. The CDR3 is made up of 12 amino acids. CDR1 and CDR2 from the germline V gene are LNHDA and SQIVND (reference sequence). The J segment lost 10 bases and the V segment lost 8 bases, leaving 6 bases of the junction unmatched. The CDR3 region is CASRTGGDGAFF. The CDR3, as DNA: TGTGCCAGTCGGACAGGGGGCGACGGAGCTTTCTTT.

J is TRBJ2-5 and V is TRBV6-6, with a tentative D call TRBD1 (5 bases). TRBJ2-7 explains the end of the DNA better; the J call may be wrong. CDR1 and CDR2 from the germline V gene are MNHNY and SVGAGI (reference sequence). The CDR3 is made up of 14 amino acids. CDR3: CASSYRQLSYEQYF. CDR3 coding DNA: TGTGCCAGCAGTTACAGACAGCTCTCCTACGAGCAGTACTTC.

This CDR3 reads CAISDLGTKTEQFF. Written as DNA, the CDR3 is TGTGCCATCAGTGACCTTGGGACTAAAACTGAGCAGTTCTTC. The genes are TRBV10-3 and TRBJ2-1; TRBD2 agrees at 7 bases. Per the germline V gene, CDR1 is ENHRY and CDR2 is SYGVKD. V was pared by 3 bases and J by 9 bases, with 8 bases of the junction left unmatched. This CDR3 has 14 amino acids.

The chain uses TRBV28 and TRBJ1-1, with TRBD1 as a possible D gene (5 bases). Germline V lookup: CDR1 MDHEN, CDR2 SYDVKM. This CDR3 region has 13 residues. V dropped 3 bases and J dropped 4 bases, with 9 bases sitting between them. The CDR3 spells CASSLGRATEAFF. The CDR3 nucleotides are TGTGCCAGCAGTTTGGGCAGGGCCACTGAAGCTTTCTTT.

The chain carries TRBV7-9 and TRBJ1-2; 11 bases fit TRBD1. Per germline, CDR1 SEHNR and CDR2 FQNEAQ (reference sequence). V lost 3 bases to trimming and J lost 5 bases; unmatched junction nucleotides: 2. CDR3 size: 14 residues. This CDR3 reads CASSFGTGGYGYTF. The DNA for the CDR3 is TGTGCCAGCAGCTTCGGGACAGGGGGTTATGGCTACACCTTC.

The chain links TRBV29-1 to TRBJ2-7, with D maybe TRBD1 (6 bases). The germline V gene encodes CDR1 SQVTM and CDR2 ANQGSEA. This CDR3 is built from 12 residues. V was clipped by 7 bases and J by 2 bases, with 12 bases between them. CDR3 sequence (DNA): TGCAGCGGAGCGACAGGCCCCTACGAGCAGTACTTC. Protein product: CSGATGPYEQYF.

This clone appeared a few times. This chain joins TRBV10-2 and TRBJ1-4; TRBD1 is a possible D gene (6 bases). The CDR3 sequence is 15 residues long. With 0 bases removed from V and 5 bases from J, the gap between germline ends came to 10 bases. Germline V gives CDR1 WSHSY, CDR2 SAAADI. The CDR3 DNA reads TGCGCCAGCAGTGAGTCCAGGGGACGAAATGAAAAACTGTTTTTT. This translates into CASSESRGRNEKLFF.

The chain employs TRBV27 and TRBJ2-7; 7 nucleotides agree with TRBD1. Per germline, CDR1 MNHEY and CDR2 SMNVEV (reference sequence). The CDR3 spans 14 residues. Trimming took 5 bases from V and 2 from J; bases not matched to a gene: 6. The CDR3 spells CASSHTGDTYEQYF. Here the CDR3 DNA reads TGTGCCAGCAGTCACACAGGGGACACCTACGAGCAGTACTTC.